The clone carrying this TCR beta chain was recorded a few times. Its antigen is unknown. The data stem from a study of T cells after yellow fever vaccination. Study summary: Some fractions had low cell numbers, and these were prepared with SMART-Seq v4 Ultra Low Input.

Study-wide results and caveats: Post-booster reappearance was seen for most primary-vaccination clones (roughly 96% CD4, around 88% CD8).

Researchers made TCR cDNA using 5'RACE template switching, and this step added a universal primer site and UMIs. Each CDR3 protein is one row after TCRdb ran MiXCR on the 5' RACE reads. The sample lists 620,000 or so distinct CDR3 sequences, 9% to 15% occurring once. Trimming removed 4 bases at V and 7 bases at J, with 13 bases between. The CDR3 totals 14 residues. CDR1 MNHEY and CDR2 SVGAGI come from the germline V gene. The rearrangement uses TRBV6-5 and TRBJ2-2, with no clear D. Source: PBMCs, taken on the day of the yellow fever booster vaccination. The clonotype was recovered from a man aged 30 to 45 who received the YFV17D yellow fever vaccine. The CDR3 DNA sequence: TGTGCCAGCAGTTTCTTCAGGAGTGGCGGGGAGCTGTTTTTT. Translating it yields CASSFFRSGGELFF.